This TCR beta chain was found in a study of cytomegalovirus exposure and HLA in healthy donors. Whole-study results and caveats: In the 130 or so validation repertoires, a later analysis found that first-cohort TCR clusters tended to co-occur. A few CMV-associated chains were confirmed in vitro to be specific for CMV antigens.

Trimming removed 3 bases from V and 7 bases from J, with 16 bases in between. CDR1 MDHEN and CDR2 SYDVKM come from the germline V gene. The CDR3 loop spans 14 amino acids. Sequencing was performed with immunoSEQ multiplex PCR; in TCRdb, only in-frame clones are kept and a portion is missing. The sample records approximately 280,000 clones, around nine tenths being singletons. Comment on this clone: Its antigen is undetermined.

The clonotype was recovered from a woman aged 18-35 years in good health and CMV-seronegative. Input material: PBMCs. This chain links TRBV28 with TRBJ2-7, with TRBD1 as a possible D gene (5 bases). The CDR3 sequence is CASSLAGSGREQYF. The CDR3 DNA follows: TGTGCCAGCAGTTTGGCAGGGTCGGGTCGGGAGCAGTACTTC. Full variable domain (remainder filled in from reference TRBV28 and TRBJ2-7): DVKVTQSSRYLVKRTGEKVFLECVQDMDHENMFWYRQDPGLGLRLIYFSYDVKMKEKGDIPEGYSVSREKKERFSLILESASTNQTSMYLCASSLAGSGREQYFGPGTRLTVT.